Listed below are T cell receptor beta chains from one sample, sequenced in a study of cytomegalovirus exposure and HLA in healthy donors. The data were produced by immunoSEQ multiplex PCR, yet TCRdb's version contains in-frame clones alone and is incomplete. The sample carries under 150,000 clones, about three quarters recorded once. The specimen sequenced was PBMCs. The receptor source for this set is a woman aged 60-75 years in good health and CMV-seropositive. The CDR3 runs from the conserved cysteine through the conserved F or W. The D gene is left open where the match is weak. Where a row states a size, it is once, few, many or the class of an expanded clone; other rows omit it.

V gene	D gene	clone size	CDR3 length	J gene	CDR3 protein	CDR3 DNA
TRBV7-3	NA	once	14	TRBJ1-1	CASSVQGRNTEAFF	TGTGCCAGCAGCGTCCAGGGAAGAAACACTGAAGCTTTCTTT
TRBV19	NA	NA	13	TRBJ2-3	CASSIDPGITQYF	TGTGCCAGTAGTATCGATCCGGGGATAACGCAGTATTTT
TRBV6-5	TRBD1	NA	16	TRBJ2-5	CASSYSPGQGSETQYF	TGTGCCAGCAGTTACTCGCCGGGACAGGGTTCGGAGACCCAGTACTTC
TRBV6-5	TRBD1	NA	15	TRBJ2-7	CASSYFGQAIYEQYF	TGTGCCAGCAGTTACTTTGGACAGGCGATTTACGAGCAGTACTTC
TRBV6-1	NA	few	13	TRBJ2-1	CASSENRDNEQFF	TGTGCCAGCAGTGAAAACAGGGACAATGAGCAGTTCTTC
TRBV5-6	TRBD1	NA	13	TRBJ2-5	CASSYLRTGGWYF	TGTGCCAGCAGTTACCTGCGGACAGGTGGCTGGTACTTC
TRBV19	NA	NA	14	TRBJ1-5	CASSMVGANQPQHF	TGTGCCAGTAGTATGGTGGGGGCAAATCAGCCCCAGCATTTT
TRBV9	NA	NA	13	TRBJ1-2	CASNPGAGKGYTF	TGTGCCAGCAACCCAGGGGCGGGCAAAGGCTACACCTTC
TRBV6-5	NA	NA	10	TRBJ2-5	CASRKETQYF	TGTGCCAGCCGTAAAGAGACCCAGTACTTC
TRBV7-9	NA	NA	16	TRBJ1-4	CASSLGGSATNEKLFF	TGTGCCAGCAGCTTAGGAGGGTCCGCAACTAATGAAAAACTGTTTTTT
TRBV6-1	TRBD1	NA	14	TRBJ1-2	CASSQRQGVRGYTF	TGTGCCAGCAGTCAGCGACAGGGGGTACGTGGCTACACCTTC
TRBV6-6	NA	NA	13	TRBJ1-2	CASSYHVGGGYTF	TGTGCCAGCAGTTACCACGTCGGGGGGGGCTACACCTTC
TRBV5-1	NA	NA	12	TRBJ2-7	CASSWDNYEQYF	TGCGCCAGCAGCTGGGACAATTACGAGCAGTACTTC
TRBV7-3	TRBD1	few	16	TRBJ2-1	CASSPRTGGAYNEQFF	TGTGCCAGCAGCCCCCGGACAGGGGGCGCCTACAATGAGCAGTTCTTC
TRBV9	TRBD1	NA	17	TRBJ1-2	CASSARDRGHRIYGYTF	TGTGCCAGCAGCGCCCGGGACAGGGGGCATCGGATCTATGGCTACACCTTC
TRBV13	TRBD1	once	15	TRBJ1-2	CASSLGRAGGSGYTF	TGTGCCAGCAGCTTAGGCCGGGCAGGGGGCTCTGGCTACACCTTC